This T cell receptor beta chain was sequenced for a study of T cell changes during pregnancy in multiple sclerosis. Generated by immunoSEQ multiplex PCR, the TCRdb table keeps only in-frame clones and is missing some. The sample lists approximately 130,000 clones; under 95% were seen once. The CDR3 has 15 residues. V was clipped by 0 bases and J by 2 bases, with 8 bases between them. The germline V gene encodes CDR1 SGHRS and CDR2 YFSETQ. This TCR was recovered from a female donor with multiple sclerosis, enrolled in a pregnancy study. The chain links TRBV5-1 to TRBJ2-2; D might be TRBD1 (6 bases). The specimen was peripheral blood, collected before pregnancy. In nucleotides, the CDR3 is TGCGCCAGCAGCTTGGACAGGGCTAACACCGGGGAGCTGTTTTTT. Its translation is CASSLDRANTGELFF.